This TCR beta chain comes out of a study of response to subunit inactivated influenza vaccine. Notes on the study in general: Authors suggested seasonal influenza vaccinations each recruit few new T cells.

TCRdb recomputed calls from the RT-PCR reads with MiXCR, one row per CDR3 protein. The sample consists of about 700,000 distinct CDR3 sequences, about 15% of them appearing once. This clonotype showed up just a few times. Its antigen is as yet unknown. Trimming left V 0 bases short and J 4 bases short, with 13 bases between. CDR1 is DFQATT and CDR2 is SNEGSKA in the germline V gene (reference sequence). This CDR3 region has 15 residues. The sequences come from PBMCs from blood, collected 14 days before vaccination. This clonotype was sampled from a man aged 50 or older who received an inactivated influenza vaccine. The chain employs TRBV20-1 and TRBJ2-1; D perhaps matches TRBD1 (6 bases). The CDR3 coding sequence is TGCAGTGCTAGAGAAACCCCCGGACAGTACAATGAGCAGTTCTTC. Residues: CSARETPGQYNEQFF.